This T cell receptor (beta chain) was found in a study of blood T cell repertoires in COVID-19. Study background: Sample material is recorded as cDNA or gDNA derived from T cells, B-cell-depleted T cells, or PBMCs.

Self-reported history from a screening survey and questionnaire set each donor's cohort. Germline V gene data show CDR1 as SGDLS and CDR2 as YYNGEE. The ends lost 5 bases at V and 5 bases at J; junction bases unmatched: 12. CDR3 length: 16 amino acids. The data were produced by immunoSEQ multiplex PCR, yet TCRdb's version contains in-frame clones alone and is incomplete. The sample lists 300,000 or so clones, roughly 87% occurring once. This clonotype was sampled from a woman aged 25 to 39 who had recovered from COVID-19. Source material: PBMCs or T cells enriched from blood (not recorded which). The V gene is TRBV9, the J gene TRBJ2-3; 9 positions match TRBD1. CDR3 sequence: CASRALQGAREDTQYF. The CDR3 bases are TGTGCCAGCAGAGCACTACAGGGGGCGCGGGAAGATACGCAGTATTTT.